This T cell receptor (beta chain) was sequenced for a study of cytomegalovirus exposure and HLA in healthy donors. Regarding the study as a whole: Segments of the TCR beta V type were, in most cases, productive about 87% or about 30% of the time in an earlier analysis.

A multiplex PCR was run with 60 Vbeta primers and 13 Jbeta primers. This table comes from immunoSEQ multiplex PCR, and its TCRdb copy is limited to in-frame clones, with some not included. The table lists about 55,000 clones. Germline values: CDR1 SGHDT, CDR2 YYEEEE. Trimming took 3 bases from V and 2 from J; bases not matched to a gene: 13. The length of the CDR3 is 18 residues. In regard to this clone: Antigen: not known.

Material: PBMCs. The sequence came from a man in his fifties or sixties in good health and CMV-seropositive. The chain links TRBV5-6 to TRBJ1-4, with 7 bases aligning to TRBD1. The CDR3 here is CASSSPHRGGATNEKLFF. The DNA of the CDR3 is TGTGCCAGCAGCTCCCCCCACAGGGGTGGCGCGACTAATGAAAAACTGTTTTTT.